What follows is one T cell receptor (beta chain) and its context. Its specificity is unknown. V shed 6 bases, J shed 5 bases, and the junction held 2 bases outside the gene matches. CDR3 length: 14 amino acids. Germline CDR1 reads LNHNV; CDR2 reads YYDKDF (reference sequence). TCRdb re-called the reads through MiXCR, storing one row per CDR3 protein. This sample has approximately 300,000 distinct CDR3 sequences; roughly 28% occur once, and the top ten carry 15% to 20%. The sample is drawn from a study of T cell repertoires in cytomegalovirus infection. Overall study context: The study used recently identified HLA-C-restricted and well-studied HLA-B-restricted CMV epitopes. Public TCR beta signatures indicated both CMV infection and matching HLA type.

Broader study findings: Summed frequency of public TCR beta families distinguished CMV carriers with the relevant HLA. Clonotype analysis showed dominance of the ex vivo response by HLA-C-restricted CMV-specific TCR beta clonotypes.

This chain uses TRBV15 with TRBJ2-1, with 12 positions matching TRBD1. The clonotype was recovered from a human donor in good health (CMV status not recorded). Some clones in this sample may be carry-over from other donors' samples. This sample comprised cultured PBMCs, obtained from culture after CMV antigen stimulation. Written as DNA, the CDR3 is TGTGCCACCAGGGGGACAGGGGGCAACAATGAGCAGTTCTTC. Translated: CATRGTGGNNEQFF.